Following are 3 T cell receptor beta chains from one sample sequenced in a study of blood T cell repertoires in COVID-19. Method: immunoSEQ multiplex PCR; TCRdb's copy keeps in-frame clones and lacks some. The sample yields 150,000 to 160,000 clones, roughly four fifths seen once. The sample taken for sequencing was peripheral blood. Receptors were obtained from a woman aged 60 to 75 with COVID-19, enrolled during active disease.

The rearrangement uses TRBV6-1 and TRBJ1-2; 8 bases align to TRBD1. Germline V CDR1 and CDR2: MNHNS, SASEGT. V was clipped by 2 bases and J by 4 bases; unmatched bases: 12. This CDR3 has 17 amino acids. CDR3 loop: CASSEIRDRRTSYGYTF. Written as DNA, the CDR3 is TGTGCCAGCAGTGAAATCCGGGACAGGAGAACTTCCTATGGCTACACCTTC.

The chain has TRBV7-6 and TRBJ1-3; D is perhaps TRBD1 (5 bases). The CDR3 loop spans 16 amino acids. Trimming stripped 5 bases from V and 0 bases from J, with 14 bases between. Germline V gene lookup returns CDR1 SGHVS and CDR2 FNYEAQ. CDR3: CASSPVGRNSGNTIYF. Here the CDR3 DNA reads TGTGCCAGCAGCCCGGTGGGGCGGAACTCTGGAAACACCATATATTTT.

Only one count was recorded for this clone. The CDR3 DNA reads TGCGCCAGCAGCTGGAGGGGGGGCGAGACTGAAGCTTTCTTT. It specifies CASSWRGGETEAFF. The chain links TRBV5-1 to TRBJ1-1, with D perhaps matching TRBD1 (6 bases). The CDR3 runs to 14 residues. Germline CDR1 is SGHRS and CDR2 is YFSETQ. V was clipped by 3 bases and J by 5 bases, with 14 bases between them. The full variable domain, its missing parts supplied by reference TRBV5-1 and TRBJ1-1, is KAGVTQTPRYLIKTRGQQVTLSCSPISGHRSVSWYQQTPGQGLQFLFEYFSETQRNKGNFPGRFSGRQFSNSRSEMNVSTLELGDSALYLCASSWRGGETEAFFGQGTRLTVV.